This entry concerns a single TCR beta chain. The antigen remains unidentified. Treatment noted: roughly 18 received Ad26.COV2.S at low or high dose, single or two shots; 5 received placebo; per-sample allocation not given. Sample collection was performed on day 63 after the first vaccine or placebo injection. V gave up 2 bases and J gave up 4 bases, with 17 bases separating them. CDR1 and CDR2 from the germline V gene are MDHEN and SYDVKM. This CDR3 spans 16 amino acids. The record originates from a study of Ad26.COV2.S vaccination and SARS-CoV-2 variants. Study outcomes and limitations: Greater spike-specific TCR breadth was seen in vaccine recipients than in placebo recipients.

Some clones are missing from TCRdb's copy, which holds only in-frame ones; the method was immunoSEQ multiplex PCR. Of about 320,000 clones in the sample, roughly 80% were seen once. This clonotype originated in a person between 18 and 65 years old who received the Ad26.COV2.S COVID-19 vaccine or a placebo. The chain employs TRBV28 and TRBJ2-5; possible D gene TRBD1, 6 bases. The sample here was peripheral blood, taken in a trial of Ad26.COV2.S vaccine versus placebo. Here the CDR3 DNA reads TGTGCCAGCAGTTTAGCCTCAGGGGCTCTAGGAGAGACCCAGTACTTC. Its protein product is CASSLASGALGETQYF.